Each of the 8 T cell receptor beta chains below was sequenced from the same sample in a study of T cell repertoires in cytomegalovirus infection (dated by TCRdb to 2018 to 2020). TCRdb lists the instrument as Illumina HiSeq 1500. The public sequencing data were trimmed at Q25 with fastp and processed into clonotypes with MiXCR by TCRdb, which kept only in-frame beta chains. Rows are combined by CDR3 protein, so each entry shows the most common genes and DNA. This sample gives 150,000 or so distinct CDR3 sequences in total; 6.5% of them show up just once. The ten largest clonotypes hold roughly 18% of the sample. The sample was PBMCs. The receptors come from a human donor in good health (CMV status not recorded). Some clones in this sample may be carry-over from other donors' samples.

This clonotype was observed a handful of times. This sequence joins TRBV6-2 or TRBV6-3 and TRBJ2-1; D unclear. The CDR3 spans 13 residues. Trimming left V 2 bases short and J 3 bases short, with 5 bases between. Germline V gene data show CDR1 as MNHEY and CDR2 as SVGEGT. The CDR3 loop reads CASSYVFYNEQFF. The CDR3, as DNA: TGTGCCAGCAGTTACGTCTTCTACAATGAGCAGTTCTTC.

In this sample, this clonotype turned up many times. The V call is TRBV7-9, the J call TRBJ2-5, with D possibly TRBD2 on 5 matching bases. The V gene lost 5 bases and the J gene lost 4 bases, with 14 bases spanning the gap. From germline, CDR1 is SEHNR and CDR2 FQNEAQ (reference sequence). The CDR3 covers 14 residues. The CDR3 bases are TGTGCCAGCAGCCGCCGGGATTACGGAGAGACCCAGTACTTC. This encodes CASSRRDYGETQYF.

This clonotype has a count of ten or more. The rearrangement links TRBV7-6 to TRBJ2-1; D is perhaps TRBD1 or TRBD2 (5 bases each). V lost 5 bases and J lost 8, with 22 bases in between. The CDR3 spans 16 residues. Germline V gives CDR1 SGHVS, CDR2 FNYEAQ. The CDR3 is CASSPLRTGRPDEQFF. Written as DNA, the CDR3 is TGTGCCAGCAGCCCGTTACGAACGGGGCGACCGGATGAGCAGTTCTTC. The complete variable domain, with remaining parts taken from reference TRBV7-6 and TRBJ2-1, reads GAGVSQSPRYKVTKRGQDVALRCDPISGHVSLYWYRQALGQGPEFLTYFNYEAQQDKSGLPNDRFSAERPEGSISTLTIQRTEQRDSAMYRCASSPLRTGRPDEQFFGPGTRLTVL.

The rearrangement joins TRBV10-3 to TRBJ2-7, with no clear D. V lost 3 bases to trimming and J lost 3 bases, with 3 bases between them. Germline CDR1 and CDR2: ENHRY and SYGVKD. The CDR3 contains 11 residues. CDR3 nucleotide sequence: TGTGCCATCAGTGACGGCTACGAGCAGTACTTC. The encoded protein is CAISDGYEQYF.

The genes are TRBV12-3 or TRBV12-4 and TRBJ1-2; 10 bases map to TRBD1. J was trimmed by 4 bases and V by 0 bases; bases with no gene match: 5. The CDR3 covers 16 residues. This CDR3 is CASSLAGTGDVYGYTF. The CDR3 nucleotides read TGTGCCAGCAGTTTAGCTGGGACAGGGGACGTCTATGGCTACACCTTC.

By share of the sample, this clonotype is medium-sized (0.01 to 0.1%). This rearrangement joins TRBV7-2 to TRBJ1-3; D perhaps matches TRBD1 (5 bases). CDR3 size: 15 residues. Germline CDR1 is SGHTA and CDR2 is FQGNSA. With 5 bases removed from V and 5 bases from J, the gap between germline ends came to 16 bases. This CDR3 reads CASSPSAGSRNTIYF. The CDR3 nucleotides are TGTGCCAGCAGCCCTAGTGCAGGGTCGAGAAACACCATATATTTT.

A word on this clonotype: Its ends do not fully match the called genes, so a read error is possible. V usage is TRBV12-3 or TRBV12-4 and J usage is TRBJ1-1; D is undetermined. This CDR3 is 14 amino acids long. The CDR3, as DNA: TGTGCCAGCAGCCCTAGGCGGTTGAACACTGATGCTTTCTTT. Translating it yields CASSPRRLNTDAFF.

The sample holds many counts of this clonotype. V usage is TRBV20-1 and J usage is TRBJ1-1; D might be TRBD1 (6 bases). The CDR3 totals 13 residues. Germline V gene sequence: CDR1 DFQATT, CDR2 SNEGSKA (reference sequence). V was clipped by 5 bases and J by 1 base, with 11 bases between them. CDR3 coding DNA: TGCAGTGCTGGGGGACACCCGAACACTGAAGCTTTCTTT. Its translation is CSAGGHPNTEAFF.